This TCR beta chain was captured in a study of shared T cell receptors in the human thymus. The table came from immunoSEQ multiplex PCR; TCRdb's copy has only in-frame clones and leaves some out. The sample includes approximately 490,000 clones, roughly 74% of them seen just once. The sample was also linked to a second study, of human thymus T cells. That paper notes: Healthy Finnish infants undergoing corrective surgery for congenital heart defects were used as donors. Highly overlapping thymic repertoires in unrelated individuals were reported by related research.

The TCR originated in a boy under three years old with a congenital heart defect. Sequenced: thymocytes.

CDR3: CASSQGGTGSYNEQFF. In DNA form, the CDR3 reads TGTGCCAGCAGCCAGGGTGGGACTGGCTCCTACAATGAGCAGTTCTTC. The chain combines TRBV4-2 with TRBJ2-1, with D possibly being TRBD2 (6 bases). The CDR3 runs 16 residues. The germline V gene has CDR1 LGHNA and CDR2 YNFKEQ. The V gene lost 3 bases and the J gene lost 0 bases, with 12 bases spanning the gap.